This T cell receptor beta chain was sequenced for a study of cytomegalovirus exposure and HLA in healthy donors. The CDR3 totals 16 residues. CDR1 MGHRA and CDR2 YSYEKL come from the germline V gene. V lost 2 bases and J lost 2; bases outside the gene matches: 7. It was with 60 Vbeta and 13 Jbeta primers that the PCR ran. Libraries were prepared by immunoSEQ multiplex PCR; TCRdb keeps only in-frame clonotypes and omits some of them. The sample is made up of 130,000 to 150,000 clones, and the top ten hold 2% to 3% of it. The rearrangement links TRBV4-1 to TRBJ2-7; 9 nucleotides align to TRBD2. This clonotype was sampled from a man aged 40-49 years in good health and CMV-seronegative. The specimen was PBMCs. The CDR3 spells CASSQTWTSATYEQYF. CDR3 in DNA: TGCGCCAGCAGCCAAACATGGACTAGCGCAACCTACGAGCAGTACTTC.